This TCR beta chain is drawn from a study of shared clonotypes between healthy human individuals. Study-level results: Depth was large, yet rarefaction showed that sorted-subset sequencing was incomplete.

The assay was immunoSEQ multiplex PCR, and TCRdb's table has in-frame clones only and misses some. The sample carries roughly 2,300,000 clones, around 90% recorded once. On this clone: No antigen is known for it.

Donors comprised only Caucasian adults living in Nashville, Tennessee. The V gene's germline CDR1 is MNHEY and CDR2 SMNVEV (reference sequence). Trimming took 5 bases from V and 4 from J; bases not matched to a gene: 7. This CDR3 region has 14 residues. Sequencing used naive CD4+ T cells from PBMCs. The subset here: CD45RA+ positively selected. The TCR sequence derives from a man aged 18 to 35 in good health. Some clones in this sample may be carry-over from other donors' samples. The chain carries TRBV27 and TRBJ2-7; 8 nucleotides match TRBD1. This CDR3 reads CASSPLGTGYEQYF. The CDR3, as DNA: TGTGCCAGCAGTCCCCTCGGGACAGGATACGAGCAGTACTTC.